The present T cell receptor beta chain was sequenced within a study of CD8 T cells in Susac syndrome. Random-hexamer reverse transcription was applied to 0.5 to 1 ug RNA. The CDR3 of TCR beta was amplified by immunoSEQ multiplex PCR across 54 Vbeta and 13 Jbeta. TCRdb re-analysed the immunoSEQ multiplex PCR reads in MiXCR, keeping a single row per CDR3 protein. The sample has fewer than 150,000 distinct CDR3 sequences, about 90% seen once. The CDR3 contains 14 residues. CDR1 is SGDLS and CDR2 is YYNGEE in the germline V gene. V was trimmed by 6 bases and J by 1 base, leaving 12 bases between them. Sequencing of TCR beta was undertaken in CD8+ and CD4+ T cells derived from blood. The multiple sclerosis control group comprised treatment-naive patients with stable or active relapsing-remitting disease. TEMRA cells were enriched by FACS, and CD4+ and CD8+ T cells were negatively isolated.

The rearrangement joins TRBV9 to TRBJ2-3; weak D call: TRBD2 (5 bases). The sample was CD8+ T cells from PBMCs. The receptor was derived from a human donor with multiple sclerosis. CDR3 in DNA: TGTGCCAGCACTCTGGGAGAGGGCACAGATACGCAGTATTTT. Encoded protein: CASTLGEGTDTQYF.